This T cell receptor beta chain derives from a study of molecular identifiers for immune sequencing clone quantification. About the research overall: Four of five splits of RNA from about 20,000 or 100,000 naive CD8 cells were sequenced in replicates. Study results and limitations: Naive cells had under 1% of molecules in clones above 20 RNA copies, effectors over 99%.

The naive CD8 libraries originated from between 20,000 and 1,000,000 sorted cells and drew on 10%, 30% or 50% RNA. Preparation of the bulk TCR libraries relied on previously described methods and listed TCR primers. TCRdb reanalysed the PCR reads using MiXCR and keeps one entry per CDR3 protein. Altogether 250,000 to 400,000 distinct CDR3 sequences are present, about 22% being singletons, with the ten largest covering approximately 0.8%. Remarks on this clonotype: As yet, its antigen is unknown. Without the conserved terminal phenylalanine or tryptophan, this CDR3 likely stems from a read error.

Sequenced input: naive CD8+ T cells from blood, with Jurkat cell RNA spiked in. As to subset: FACS-sorted CD8+CD4-CCR7+CD45RA+ naive T cells. The sequence was obtained from a human donor in good health. Some libraries in this study had Jurkat cell RNA spiked in.

The CDR3 coding sequence is TGTGCCAGCAGTGGGCAGGGCCTCACTGAAGCTTTCGTT. Protein product: CASSGQGLTEAFV. This rearrangement joins TRBV6-1 to TRBJ1-1, with D tentatively TRBD1 (5 bases). V lost 4 bases, J lost 4 bases, and 10 bases lay in between. Germline CDR1 is MNHNS and CDR2 is SASEGT. The CDR3 consists of 13 residues.